Below, 23 T cell receptor beta chains from the same sample are listed, as sequenced in a study of blood T cell repertoires in COVID-19. Method: immunoSEQ multiplex PCR; TCRdb's copy keeps in-frame clones and lacks some. In the table there are about 230,000 clones, 86% of which are singletons. Material: peripheral blood. All receptors come from a man over 45 with COVID-19, enrolled during active disease.

CDR3 protein: CASSQQTAMNTEAFF. The CDR3 DNA reads as TGTGCCAGCTCACAACAGACAGCTATGAACACTGAAGCTTTCTTT. V is TRBV18 and J is TRBJ1-1, with D maybe TRBD1 (5 bases). CDR1 is KGHSH and CDR2 is LQKENI in the germline V gene. The germline V and J ends were trimmed by 4 bases and 0 bases, with 12 bases remaining between them. The CDR3 runs to 15 residues.

This clone was observed once. This chain uses TRBV27 with TRBJ2-5; D perhaps matches TRBD2 (6 bases). Deletions cut 1 base from V and 5 bases from J, with 11 bases between. This CDR3 is 14 amino acids long. CDR1 and CDR2 (germline): MNHEY, SMNVEV (reference sequence). The CDR3 coding sequence is TGTGCCAGCAGTTTATTAGGGCTAGCGGAGACCCAGTACTTC. Its translation is CASSLLGLAETQYF.

V and J are TRBV7-6 and TRBJ2-5, with D maybe TRBD2 (7 bases). V dropped 4 bases and J dropped 2 bases, with 29 bases sitting between them. This CDR3 is 20 amino acids long. The germline V gene encodes CDR1 SGHVS and CDR2 FNYEAQ. CDR3 nucleotide sequence: TGTGCCAGCAGCTCCAACCCCATACTAGCAACGGGGGGCCATCAAGAGACCCAGTACTTC. It encodes CASSSNPILATGGHQETQYF.

This chain connects TRBV29-1 to TRBJ1-5; tentatively, D is TRBD1 (5 bases). Germline V CDR1 and CDR2: SQVTM, ANQGSEA. Trimming left V 4 bases short and J 6 bases short, with 13 bases between. The CDR3 covers 13 residues. The CDR3 DNA reads as TGCAGCGTTGGGGGTGGTAGGGGTCAGCCCCAGCATTTT. It codes for CSVGGGRGQPQHF.

The genes are TRBV28 and TRBJ2-4, with 9 bases fitting TRBD1. Germline V gene sequence: CDR1 MDHEN, CDR2 SYDVKM. The junction had 4 bases not matched to a gene; V was cut back by 7 bases and J by 6 bases. This CDR3 is built from 13 residues. This chain's CDR3 is CASKRTGVNIQYF. The CDR3 DNA reads TGTGCCAGCAAACGGACAGGGGTAAACATTCAGTACTTC.

The CDR3 nucleotides are TGTGCCAGCAGTCCGACAGGGGGCAACTTACATAGTACTGAAGCTTTCTTT. Translating gives CASSPTGGNLHSTEAFF. The rearrangement links TRBV27 to TRBJ1-1, with TRBD1 matching 10 bases. Germline CDR1 is MNHEY and CDR2 is SMNVEV (reference sequence). V lost 5 bases, J lost 5 bases, and 14 bases stayed unmatched. The CDR3 is made up of 17 amino acids.

This rearrangement joins TRBV5-4 to TRBJ2-5; TRBD1 aligns across 8 bases. Germline-derived CDR1 and CDR2 are SGHNT and YYREEE (reference sequence). V lost 4 bases to trimming and J lost 4 bases; unmatched junction nucleotides: 9. CDR3 length equals 15 residues. Here the CDR3 reads CASSPRTGLVETQYF. The CDR3 DNA sequence: TGTGCCAGCAGCCCCCGGACAGGGCTGGTAGAGACCCAGTACTTC. Variable domain in full (rest from reference TRBV5-4 and TRBJ2-5): ETGVTQSPTHLIKTRGQQVTLRCSSQSGHNTVSWYQQALGQGPQFIFQYYREEENGRGNFPPRFSGLQFPNYSSELNVNALELDDSALYLCASSPRTGLVETQYFGPGTRLLVL.

The genes are TRBV19 and TRBJ2-5; D is possibly TRBD1 (6 bases). This CDR3 is built from 17 residues. Trimming took off 0 bases at V and 2 bases at J, with 16 bases between the two ends. The germline V gene has CDR1 LNHDA and CDR2 SQIVND (reference sequence). The CDR3 sequence: CASSIDGGTTGQETQYF. CDR3 nucleotide sequence: TGTGCCAGTAGTATAGATGGGGGCACCACGGGACAAGAGACCCAGTACTTC.

This chain uses TRBV5-1 with TRBJ2-5; perhaps TRBD2 as D (6 bases). Germline CDR1 and CDR2: SGHRS and YFSETQ. The V end lost 3 bases, the J end lost 2 bases, and 11 bases lay between the germline ends. The CDR3 runs to 14 residues. The CDR3 spells CASSWRAGQETQYF. DNA for the CDR3: TGCGCCAGCAGCTGGCGGGCGGGGCAAGAGACCCAGTACTTC.

The sample holds one count of this clone. The genes are TRBV9 and TRBJ2-7, with 14 bases aligning to TRBD2. The CDR3 consists of 16 residues. J lost 6 bases, V lost 4 bases, and 9 bases had no gene match. Germline-derived CDR1 and CDR2 are SGDLS and YYNGEE. The CDR3 region is CASSLRPTSGGGEQYF. The CDR3 DNA reads as TGTGCCAGCAGCTTACGCCCGACTAGCGGGGGGGGCGAGCAGTACTTC.

As DNA, the CDR3 is TGTGCCAGCAGCTTAGCGCGAGACAGGGGGCGTTTCACCGGGGAGCTGTTTTTT. It encodes CASSLARDRGRFTGELFF. The rearrangement links TRBV7-2 to TRBJ2-2; 10 bases are a match to TRBD1. J was trimmed by 4 bases and V by 0 bases; bases with no gene match: 8. This CDR3 contains 18 residues. Germline-derived CDR1 and CDR2 are SGHTA and FQGNSA.

This clone has only one observation. The chain recombines TRBV7-6 with TRBJ2-5; D unclear. The germline gives CDR1 SGHVS, CDR2 FNYEAQ. The V end lost 3 bases, the J end lost 2 bases, and 7 bases lay between the germline ends. The CDR3 runs 13 residues. In nucleotides, the CDR3 is TGTGCCAGCAGCTTGGGCTCGCAAGAGACCCAGTACTTC. It is translated as CASSLGSQETQYF.

The V and J genes are TRBV5-6 and TRBJ1-2, with D perhaps TRBD1 (5 bases). The CDR3 totals 13 residues. CDR1 is SGHDT, CDR2 YYEEEE, per germline. V lost 4 bases to trimming and J lost 1 base, with 8 bases between them. The CDR3 nucleotides read TGTGCCAGCAGCCTTGGACATAACTATGGCTACACCTTC. Protein sequence: CASSLGHNYGYTF.

This clone was observed a single time. CDR3 in amino acids: CASSHRSLADQETQYF. CDR3 nucleotide sequence: TGTGCCAGCAGCCATCGGTCCCTAGCGGATCAAGAGACCCAGTACTTC. The rearrangement uses TRBV3-1 (or the pseudogene TRBV3-2) and TRBJ2-5, with 7 bases lining up with TRBD2. The CDR3 runs to 16 residues. The germline V gene has CDR1 LGHDT and CDR2 YNNKEL (reference sequence). Unmatched junction bases numbered 9, after V lost 3 bases and J lost 2 bases.

The chain is built from TRBV7-2 and TRBJ1-1, with D uncertain. The CDR3 covers 15 residues. The V end was cut by 6 bases, the J end by 5 bases, with 19 bases between. CDR1 is SGHTA and CDR2 is FQGNSA in the germline V gene. The CDR3 DNA follows: TGTGCCAGCAGTCTAGTCACACCCCCGGGAACTGAAGCTTTCTTT. Protein product: CASSLVTPPGTEAFF.

The rearrangement joins TRBV27 to TRBJ2-5; weak D call: TRBD1 (5 bases). Germline-derived CDR1 and CDR2 are MNHEY and SMNVEV (reference sequence). The V end lost 3 bases, the J end lost 5 bases, and 13 bases lay between the germline ends. There are 14 residues in the CDR3. The DNA for the CDR3 is TGTGCCAGCAGTTTTCATCAGGGATCCGAGACCCAGTACTTC. It specifies CASSFHQGSETQYF.

The chain joins TRBV9 to TRBJ1-3; D ambiguous. Trimming shortened V by 0 bases and J by 3 bases, and 10 bases separated the two germline ends. Germline loops: CDR1 SGDLS, CDR2 YYNGEE. The CDR3 has 15 residues. The CDR3 sequence: CASSVAVTFGNTIYF. The CDR3 coding sequence is TGTGCCAGCAGCGTAGCAGTTACATTTGGAAACACCATATATTTT. The complete variable domain, with remaining parts taken from reference TRBV9 and TRBJ1-3, reads DSGVTQTPKHLITATGQRVTLRCSPRSGDLSVYWYQQSLDQGLQFLIQYYNGEERAKGNILERFSAQQFPDLHSELNLSSLELGDSALYFCASSVAVTFGNTIYFGEGSWLTVV.

Turning to this clone: A much larger clonotype is one base distant, so this may be a read error. Other DNA sequences within the sample encode an identical CDR3. The chain joins TRBV3-1 (or the pseudogene TRBV3-2) to TRBJ2-7; 9 nucleotides align to TRBD1. The length of the CDR3 is 14 residues. With V trimmed by 4 bases and J by 2 bases, 3 bases remained unmatched. Germline V CDR1 and CDR2: LGHDT, YNNKEL (reference sequence). CDR3: CASSPGQGTYEQYF. The CDR3 DNA reads TGTGCCAGCAGCCCGGGACAGGGAACCTACGAGCAGTACTTC.

The rearrangement uses TRBV11-1 and TRBJ2-1, with TRBD2 matching 13 bases. There are 15 residues in the CDR3. V dropped 5 bases and J dropped 9; count of bases not matched to a gene: 7. Per the germline V gene, CDR1 is SGHAT and CDR2 is FQDESV (reference sequence). CDR3 nucleotide sequence: TGTGCCAGCAGCGTACTAGCGGGGGGGCAAGGTGAGCAGTTCTTC. This encodes CASSVLAGGQGEQFF. Full variable domain (outside the CDR3, taken from reference TRBV11-1 and TRBJ2-1): EAEVAQSPRYKITEKSQAVAFWCDPISGHATLYWYRQILGQGPELLVQFQDESVVDDSQLPKDRFSAERLKGVDSTLKIQPAELGDSAMYLCASSVLAGGQGEQFFGPGTRLTVL.

This clone appeared a single time. The rearrangement uses TRBV7-3 and TRBJ2-3; D remains ambiguous. The V gene lost 4 bases and the J gene lost 4 bases, with 6 bases spanning the gap. The germline V gene encodes CDR1 SGHTA and CDR2 FQGTGA. CDR3 length equals 12 residues. The CDR3 protein is CASSSSSDTQYF. DNA of the CDR3: TGTGCCAGCAGCTCATCATCAGATACGCAGTATTTT.

The gene calls are TRBV7-9 and TRBJ2-3; D perhaps matches TRBD2 (5 bases). V was pared by 4 bases and J by 2 bases, with 7 bases between. The CDR3 is 13 amino acids. Germline CDR1 reads SEHNR; CDR2 reads FQNEAQ (reference sequence). CDR3 protein: CASSYRDTDTQYF. The CDR3 nucleotides read TGTGCCAGCAGCTACCGGGACACAGATACGCAGTATTTT.

The chain has TRBV5-1 and TRBJ2-5; D not certain. The CDR3 covers 13 residues. Germline V gene lookup returns CDR1 SGHRS and CDR2 YFSETQ. V was shortened by 0 bases and J by 5 bases, with 8 bases between the two germline ends. The CDR3 coding sequence is TGCGCCAGCAGCTTGGAATCGCGTGAGACCCAGTACTTC. Encoded protein: CASSLESRETQYF. The full variable domain, completed using reference TRBV5-1 and TRBJ2-5, is KAGVTQTPRYLIKTRGQQVTLSCSPISGHRSVSWYQQTPGQGLQFLFEYFSETQRNKGNFPGRFSGRQFSNSRSEMNVSTLELGDSALYLCASSLESRETQYFGPGTRLLVL.

This chain connects TRBV7-3 to TRBJ2-7, with 8 bases lining up with TRBD1. The junction had 11 bases not matched to a gene; V was cut back by 5 bases and J by 5 bases. This CDR3 spans 15 amino acids. CDR1 is SGHTA, CDR2 FQGTGA, per germline. Here the CDR3 reads CASSLGQGLFDEQYF. The DNA of the CDR3 is TGTGCCAGCAGCCTAGGACAGGGTCTATTTGACGAGCAGTACTTC.